This T cell receptor beta chain was captured in a study of cytomegalovirus exposure and HLA in healthy donors. Study-wide results and caveats: A link between a missense DCLRE1C variant and TCR beta V- and J-gene trimming emerged from a later analysis. HLA alleles were associated with 18,000 or so TCR beta sequences in a later analysis at 0.05 false discovery rate. Cytomegalovirus-associated status was assigned to 164 TCR beta chains.

This PCR relied on a set of 60 Vbeta primers and 13 Jbeta primers. Only in-frame clones appear in the TCRdb table, and some are missing; sequencing was by immunoSEQ multiplex PCR. Among 170,000 or so clones, over 80% were seen once, and the ten largest hold roughly 1.5%. Germline V lookup: CDR1 SGHVS, CDR2 FQNEAQ. The CDR3 length is 14 residues. V shed 4 bases, J shed 2 bases, and the junction held 3 bases outside the gene matches. A few counts support this clone. As yet, its antigen is unknown. At collection, donors were nominally healthy, but unrecorded immune exposures were probable. The rearrangement joins TRBV7-8 to TRBJ1-2, with 8 bases identical to TRBD1. Material: PBMCs. The receptor's source is a man aged 50-59 years in good health and CMV-seronegative. The CDR3: CASSSGGDNYGYTF. In DNA form, the CDR3 reads TGTGCCAGCAGCTCAGGGGGCGACAACTATGGCTACACCTTC.